The T cell receptor beta chain described here comes from a study of metastatic and nonmetastatic thyroid tumors. This clone was recorded at least ten times. Each patient went into thyroid surgery without having received any treatment. TCRdb re-called clones from the PCR reads using MiXCR. Among 65,000 or so clones listed, under 5% were seen once. CDR1 is MNHEY and CDR2 is SMNVEV in the germline V gene (reference sequence). The CDR3 loop spans 16 amino acids. With 9 bases removed from V and 2 bases from J, the gap between germline ends came to 22 bases. What was sequenced was blood. This chain uses TRBV27 with TRBJ1-1; possible D gene TRBD1, 6 bases. The TCR originated in a female donor with papillary thyroid cancer or a benign thyroid nodule (not recorded which). Some clones in this sample may be carry-over from other donors' samples. The CDR3 sequence is CASLSGAGVINTEAFF. The CDR3 DNA reads TGTGCCAGTCTCAGTGGGGCAGGGGTTATAAACACTGAAGCTTTCTTT.